This T cell receptor beta chain came from a study of shared clonotypes between healthy human individuals. Study-level results: An anticipated effect of sequencing depth on clonotype sharing among donors was recognized.

Several immunoSEQ 96-well plates shared each subset's DNA, each plate a replicate. Sequencing was performed on unsorted PBMC DNA using ten immunoSEQ deep assay plates. Per the study methods: Filtering of immunoSEQ junctional sequences could not match full-length read filtering. The method was immunoSEQ multiplex PCR; TCRdb's version includes in-frame clones alone and lacks a portion of them. That table is the source of V, J and clone size, and D and trimming were worked out from the DNA. Of 450,000 to 500,000 clones listed, about 80% are singletons. The CDR3 covers 17 residues. V lost 4 bases to trimming and J lost 0 bases; unmatched junction nucleotides: 9. Germline CDR1 is SEHNR and CDR2 is FQNEAQ (reference sequence). Regarding this clone: Its antigen is undetermined.

This clonotype was obtained from a middle-aged woman in good health. Some clones in this sample may be carry-over from other donors' samples. The gene calls are TRBV7-9 and TRBJ2-1, with 7 bases matching TRBD2. The material sequenced was PBMCs. The CDR3 bases are TGTGCCAGCAGCTCGACGACTCTAGCGGTCTCCTACAATGAGCAGTTCTTC. Its translation is CASSSTTLAVSYNEQFF.